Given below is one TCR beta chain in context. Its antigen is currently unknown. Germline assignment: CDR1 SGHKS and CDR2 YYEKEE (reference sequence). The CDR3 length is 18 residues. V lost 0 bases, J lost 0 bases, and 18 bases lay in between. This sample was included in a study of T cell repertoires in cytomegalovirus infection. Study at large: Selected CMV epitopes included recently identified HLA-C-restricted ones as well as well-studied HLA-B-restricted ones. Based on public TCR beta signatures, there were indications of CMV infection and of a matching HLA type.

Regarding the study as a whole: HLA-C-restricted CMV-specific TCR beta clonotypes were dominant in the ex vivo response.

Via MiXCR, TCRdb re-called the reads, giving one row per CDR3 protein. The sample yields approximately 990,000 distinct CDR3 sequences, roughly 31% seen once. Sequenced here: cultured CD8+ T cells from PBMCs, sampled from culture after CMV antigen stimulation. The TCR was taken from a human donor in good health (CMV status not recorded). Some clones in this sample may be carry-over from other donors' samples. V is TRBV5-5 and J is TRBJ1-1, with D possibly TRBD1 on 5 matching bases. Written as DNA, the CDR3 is TGTGCCAGCAGCTTGGTGGGGTTGGGGGGGGACCTGAACACTGAAGCTTTCTTT. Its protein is CASSLVGLGGDLNTEAFF.